Listed below are T cell receptor beta chains from one sample, sequenced in a study of control samples from healthy donors and cancer patients. Only in-frame clones appear in the TCRdb table, and some are missing; sequencing was by immunoSEQ multiplex PCR. This table holds around 190,000 clones, around nine tenths found once. Sequences were obtained from blood. These receptors were taken from a man aged 25-40 years in good health. The CDR3 runs from the conserved cysteine through the conserved F or W. The D gene is left open where the match is weak.

j_gene,d_gene,v_gene,CDR3aa
TRBJ2-3,TRBD2,TRBV6-5,CARSKRERGTDTQYF
TRBJ1-1,NA,TRBV18,CASSLLSGGAGAEAFF
TRBJ1-1,TRBD1,TRBV5-4,CASSGATGMNTEAFF
TRBJ1-1,TRBD1,TRBV7-2,CASSPQWTGGRGYTEAFF
TRBJ1-5,NA,TRBV7-2,CASSLAGLSNQPQHF
TRBJ1-6,NA,TRBV7-2,CASSLGGAGVSPLHF
TRBJ2-3,TRBD2,TRBV18,CASSPSLAGTDTQYF
TRBJ2-1,TRBD1,TRBV27,CASSYRGSYNEQFF
TRBJ1-1,NA,TRBV20-1,CSAIGVLRSFF
TRBJ2-1,NA,TRBV7-2,CASSLPAGPTQLF